These T cell receptor beta chains were read from a single sample in a study of CD8 T cells in ankylosing spondylitis. TCRdb called the 5' RACE reads again in MiXCR, with one record for every CDR3 protein. This table holds fewer than 650,000 distinct CDR3 sequences, 10% to 15% found once. Sequenced sample: blood, either unsorted or a sorted T cell fraction (not recorded which). The receptors stem from a male donor with ankylosing spondylitis. Each CDR3 is given with its conserved first and last residue. Fields, in order: D gene, V gene, J gene, clone size, CDR3 DNA, CDR3 protein. The D gene is left open where the match is weak. The size entry is marked missing in some rows and otherwise reads once, few, many or a size class.

>-|TRBV11-2|TRBJ2-7|few
TGTGCCAGCAGTATACCGGGGAGCTACGAGCAGTACTTC
CASSIPGSYEQYF
>-|TRBV5-1|TRBJ2-3|-
TGCGCCAGCAGCTTGTCGGGGCACACAGATACGCAGTATTTT
CASSLSGHTDTQYF
>TRBD1|TRBV11-3|TRBJ2-3|few
TGTGCCAGCAGCGGCCGGGACAGCGCAACAGATACGCAGTATTTT
CASSGRDSATDTQYF
>TRBD1|TRBV12-3/TRBV12-4|TRBJ1-1|-
TGTGCCAGCAGAGGGGGCTGGAGTGACACTGAAGCTTTCTTT
CASRGGWSDTEAFF
>TRBD2|TRBV7-7|TRBJ2-1|few
TGTGCCAGCAGCTTTGAACTAGCGGCCCCCAATGAGCAGTTCTTC
CASSFELAAPNEQFF
>-|TRBV6-5|TRBJ2-2|few
TGTGCCAGCAGTTACCAGGGGACGAACACCGGGGAGCTGTTTTTT
CASSYQGTNTGELFF
>TRBD1|TRBV12-3/TRBV12-4|TRBJ1-2|-
TGTGCCAGCAGTTGGACAGGGGGCAACGGCTACACCTTC
CASSWTGGNGYTF
>-|TRBV19|TRBJ1-1|-
TGTGCCAGTAGTACTCGACAGCTCGGGGACACTGAAGCTTTCTTT
CASSTRQLGDTEAFF
>-|TRBV7-2|TRBJ1-2|few
TGTGCCAGCAGCTTAGGTAAAGCCGTGGATGGCTACACCTTC
CASSLGKAVDGYTF
>-|TRBV7-9|TRBJ2-1|many
TGTGCCAGCAGCTTACCTAGGGGACGAAAGTTCTTC
CASSLPRGRKFF
>-|TRBV5-1|TRBJ2-7|many
TGCGCCAGCAGCTTGGCTTCTTCGGCGGCTACCTACGAGCAGTACTTC
CASSLASSAATYEQYF
>-|TRBV20-1|TRBJ2-1|-
TGCAGTGCTAGAGTTCACGGAGAGGGGTACAATGAGCAGTTCTTC
CSARVHGEGYNEQFF
>TRBD2|TRBV14|TRBJ2-3|few
TGTGCCAGCAGCCAAGCCATCACCACTAGCGGGAGAAAGACAGATACGCAGTATTTT
CASSQAITTSGRKTDTQYF
>-|TRBV14|TRBJ2-2|few
TGTGCCAGCAGCCAAGATTGGCAGTTAAACACCGGGGAGCTGTTTTTT
CASSQDWQLNTGELFF
>-|TRBV2|TRBJ2-1|-
TGTGCCAGCGGGGGTACCAAATTAGGGAAGTTCTTC
CASGGTKLGKFF
>TRBD2|TRBV5-1|TRBJ2-1|-
TGCGCCAGCAGCCCACGGTACACTAGCGGGAGGGCCACGGACAATGAGCAGTTCTTC
CASSPRYTSGRATDNEQFF
>TRBD2|TRBV7-2|TRBJ2-3|few
TGTGCCAGCAGCTTAGGGGGGACTACCTACACTGCGCGGTATTTT
CASSLGGTTYTARYF
>-|TRBV12-3/TRBV12-4|TRBJ1-1|many
TGTGCCAGCGCGGCCATGGTCGGTCAGGTCACTGAAGCTTTCTTT
CASAAMVGQVTEAFF
>-|TRBV30|TRBJ2-3|-
TGTGCCTGGAGTGTGGCCGGTGGAGATACGCAGTATTTT
CAWSVAGGDTQYF
>-|TRBV3-1|TRBJ2-1|few
TGTGCCAGCAGCCAAGATATACGGTGGCCTAATGAGCAGTTCTTC
CASSQDIRWPNEQFF
>TRBD2|TRBV19|TRBJ2-1|-
TGTGCCAGTAGCGTAGCGGGGAAGGAGCAGTTCTTC
CASSVAGKEQFF
>TRBD2|TRBV11-3|TRBJ2-1|-
TGTGCCAGCAGCTTAGAGAGCGGGAGGGCCCATGAGCAGTTCTTC
CASSLESGRAHEQFF
>TRBD2|TRBV4-1|TRBJ2-3|many
TGCGCCAGCAGCCAGAGGGGGACTAGCGGGATTGATACGCAGTATTTT
CASSQRGTSGIDTQYF
>TRBD1|TRBV24-1|TRBJ2-2|-
TGTGCCACCAGTGACGCGACACCGGGACAGGGAAACACCGGGGAGCTGTTTTTT
CATSDATPGQGNTGELFF
>-|TRBV2|TRBJ1-2|few
TGTGCCAGCAGTGAGTCGACTTACTATGGCTACACCTTC
CASSESTYYGYTF
>-|TRBV20-1|TRBJ2-1|many
TGCAGTGCCGGGAGGGACAGGGCGAACAATGAGCAGTTCTTC
CSAGRDRANNEQFF
>-|TRBV5-8|TRBJ2-7|-
TGTGCCAGCAGCAGGGCGAACCGTGGCTACGAGCAGTACTTC
CASSRANRGYEQYF
>-|TRBV10-3|TRBJ2-5|few
TGTGCCACCATGGGGAGGTTGCAAGAGACCCAGTACTTC
CATMGRLQETQYF
>TRBD1|TRBV18|TRBJ2-5|many
TGTGCCAGCTCAGGCGGGACAGGGGGAGAGACCCAGTACTTC
CASSGGTGGETQYF
>TRBD1|TRBV29-1|TRBJ1-1|-
TGCAGCGTTGGGGGACCCGGGACAGCTGAAGCTTTCTTT
CSVGGPGTAEAFF
>TRBD1|TRBV7-8|TRBJ1-1|few
TGTGCCAGCAGCTTGGGGACAGGGTGGAACACTGAAGCTTTCTTT
CASSLGTGWNTEAFF
>-|TRBV29-1|TRBJ1-2|-
TGCAGCGTGCCTCAGGCTGGCTACACCTTC
CSVPQAGYTF
>-|TRBV3-1|TRBJ2-7|-
TGTGCCAGCAGCCACGCGGGCTACGAGCAGTACTTC
CASSHAGYEQYF
>-|TRBV15|TRBJ2-7|-
TGTGCCACCAGCAGAGATCGAAGGGGCTCCTACGAGCAGTACTTC
CATSRDRRGSYEQYF
>-|TRBV7-9|TRBJ2-1|few
TGTGCCAGCAGCTCGAGCGACCTGAGTCTCTCCTACAATGAGCAGTTCTTC
CASSSSDLSLSYNEQFF
>TRBD2|TRBV11-2|TRBJ2-1|few
TGTGCCAGCAGCTTAGATGGGGGGGGTGGGAGCGGTGAGCAGTTCTTC
CASSLDGGGGSGEQFF
>TRBD1|TRBV29-1|TRBJ1-1|-
TGCAGCGCTGGGGCAGGGGGCGGTAACACTGAAGCTTTCTTT
CSAGAGGGNTEAFF
>TRBD1|TRBV5-1|TRBJ1-4|-
TGCGCCAGCAGCGTGACAGGGGGTGGCGAAAAACTGTTTTTT
CASSVTGGGEKLFF
>TRBD2|TRBV5-1|TRBJ2-1|-
TGCGCCAGCAGCCTTGTCGGTCCGGGAGGGCCTATCGATGAGCAGTTCTTC
CASSLVGPGGPIDEQFF
>TRBD2|TRBV20-1|TRBJ2-7|-
TGCAGTGCTAGAGGACTAGCGGCGGGAGGGGAGCAGTACTTC
CSARGLAAGGEQYF
>-|TRBV12-3/TRBV12-4|TRBJ2-4|many
TGTGCCAGCAGTAACCGGGGTAAAAACATTCAGTACTTC
CASSNRGKNIQYF
>TRBD1|TRBV5-1|TRBJ1-6|few
TGCGCCAGCAGCTTGGGGGACAGGCCCTCACCCCTCCACTTT
CASSLGDRPSPLHF
>-|TRBV11-3|TRBJ2-1|-
TGTGCCAGCAGCTTAACGGTTTTTCTCTCCTACAATGAGCAGTTCTTC
CASSLTVFLSYNEQFF
>TRBD2|TRBV15|TRBJ2-5|-
TGTGCCACCAGCAGAGATCTAGGTAGCGGGAGTGGAGAGACCCAGTACTTC
CATSRDLGSGSGETQYF
>-|TRBV3-1|TRBJ1-2|-
TGTGCCAGCAGCCAAGATCCGGGGGTAGGCGGCTACACCTTC
CASSQDPGVGGYTF
>-|TRBV3-1|TRBJ2-1|many
TGTGCCAGCAGCCAGGCGGATATGGTCTACAATGAGCAGTTCTTC
CASSQADMVYNEQFF
>-|TRBV4-1|TRBJ1-2|-
TGCGCCAGCAGCCAAGGAGAAAGGGGGGTTTCAGGCGGCTACACCTTC
CASSQGERGVSGGYTF
>-|TRBV11-2|TRBJ2-1|few
TGTGCCAGCAGCTTAGTAGACCTCCTGGGGGATGAGCAGTTCTTC
CASSLVDLLGDEQFF
>TRBD2|TRBV7-9|TRBJ2-3|few
TGTGCCAGCACCCCCCGGGGACTAGCTAGCACAGATACGCAGTATTTT
CASTPRGLASTDTQYF
>TRBD1|TRBV18|TRBJ2-1|few
TGTGCCAGCTCACCACAGGGGGCCCCTTACAATGAGCAGTTCTTC
CASSPQGAPYNEQFF
>-|TRBV3-1|TRBJ2-2|-
TGTGCCAGCAGCCAACTAGGGACCGGGGAGCTGTTTTTT
CASSQLGTGELFF
>-|TRBV5-1|TRBJ2-4|few
TGCGCCAGCAGCTTGGCCGGATTTGGGGGACCGGAGGTGGACATTCAGTACTTC
CASSLAGFGGPEVDIQYF
>-|TRBV3-1|TRBJ1-1|many
TGTGCCAGCAGCCAAGGAGGCTGGAACACTGAAGCTTTCTTT
CASSQGGWNTEAFF
>TRBD2|TRBV11-3|TRBJ2-1|few
TGTGCCACCACGGGCGGGAGTGGCAATGAGCAGTTCTTC
CATTGGSGNEQFF
>-|TRBV5-1|TRBJ1-1|few
TGCGCCAGCAGCTTGGAGACTGGTGACGCGGCTGAAGCTTTCTTT
CASSLETGDAAEAFF
>-|TRBV19|TRBJ1-1|few
TGTGCCAGTAGTTATAACACTGGGTTAACTGAAGCTTTCTTT
CASSYNTGLTEAFF
>-|TRBV7-2|TRBJ2-7|few
TGTGCCAGCAGCTTAGCGTTGGGCTTCCTAGAGTACGAGCAGTACTTC
CASSLALGFLEYEQYF